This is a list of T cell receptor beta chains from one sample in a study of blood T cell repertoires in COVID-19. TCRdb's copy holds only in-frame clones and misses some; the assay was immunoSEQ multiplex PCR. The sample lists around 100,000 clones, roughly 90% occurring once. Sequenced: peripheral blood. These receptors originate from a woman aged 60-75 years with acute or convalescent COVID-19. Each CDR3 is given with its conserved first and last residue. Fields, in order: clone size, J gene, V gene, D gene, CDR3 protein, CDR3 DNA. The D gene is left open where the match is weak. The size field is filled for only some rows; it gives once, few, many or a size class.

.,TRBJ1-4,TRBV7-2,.,CASSLSRGDEKLFF,TGTGCCAGCAGCTTAAGCAGGGGAGACGAAAAACTGTTTTTT
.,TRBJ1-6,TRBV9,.,CASSAMGQGNSPLHF,TGTGCCAGCAGCGCAATGGGACAAGGGAATTCACCCCTCCACTTT
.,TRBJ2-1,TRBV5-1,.,CASSLPAGYNEQFF,TGCGCCAGCAGCTTGCCGGCAGGATACAATGAGCAGTTCTTC
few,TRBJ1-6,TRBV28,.,CASSPPGGGVYNSPLHF,TGTGCCAGCAGTCCCCCTGGCGGGGGCGTTTATAATTCACCCCTCCACTTT
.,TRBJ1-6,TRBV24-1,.,CATSDLGSPLHF,TGTGCCACCAGTGATTTGGGCTCACCCCTCCACTTT
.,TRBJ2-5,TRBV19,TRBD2,CASSPGLGRETQYF,TGTGCCAGTAGCCCGGGACTAGGAAGAGAGACCCAGTACTTC
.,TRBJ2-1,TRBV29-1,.,CSVVRLVNEQFF,TGCAGCGTTGTCCGCCTAGTCAATGAGCAGTTCTTC
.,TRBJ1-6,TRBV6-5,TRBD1,CASTPDRGVSPLHF,TGTGCCAGCACCCCGGACAGGGGCGTTTCACCCCTCCACTTT
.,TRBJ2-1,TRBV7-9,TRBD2,CASSSSGSAHNEQFF,TGTGCCAGCAGCTCTAGCGGGAGCGCCCACAATGAGCAGTTCTTC
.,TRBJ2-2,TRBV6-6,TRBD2,CASSPEGGLAGTTGELFF,TGTGCCAGCAGTCCTGAGGGGGGACTAGCGGGTACCACCGGGGAGCTGTTTTTT
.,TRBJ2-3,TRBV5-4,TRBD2,CASSLKLAGGSRDTQYF,TGTGCCAGCAGCTTGAAGCTAGCGGGAGGCAGTCGGGATACGCAGTATTTT
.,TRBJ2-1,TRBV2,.,CASSGLTSIRFF,TGTGCCAGCAGTGGACTGACCTCGATTAGGTTCTTC
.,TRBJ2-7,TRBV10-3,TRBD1,CAISGSPEVGTGGLRYEQYF,TGTGCCATCAGTGGATCGCCCGAGGTCGGGACAGGGGGGCTTCGGTACGAGCAGTACTTC
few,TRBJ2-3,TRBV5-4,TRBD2,CASSSPTSGRTDTQYF,TGTGCCAGCAGCTCGCCGACTAGCGGGAGAACAGATACGCAGTATTTT
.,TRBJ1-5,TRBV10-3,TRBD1,CATTTGSNQPQHF,TGTGCCACCACGACAGGGAGCAATCAGCCCCAGCATTTT
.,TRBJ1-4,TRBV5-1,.,CASSLQGATNEKLFF,TGCGCCAGCAGCTTACAGGGTGCAACTAATGAAAAACTGTTTTTT
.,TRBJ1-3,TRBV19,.,CASSERVPLGNTIYF,TGTGCCAGTAGTGAGAGGGTACCCCTCGGAAACACCATATATTTT
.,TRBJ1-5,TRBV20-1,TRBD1,CSASTGVANQPQHF,TGCAGTGCTAGTACAGGGGTGGCCAATCAGCCCCAGCATTTT
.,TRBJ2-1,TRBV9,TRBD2,CASSVMTSGNEQFF,TGTGCCAGCAGCGTGATGACTAGCGGCAATGAGCAGTTCTTC
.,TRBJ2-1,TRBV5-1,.,CASSLTGILDRFYNEQFF,TGCGCCAGCAGCTTGACGGGGATCCTGGATCGGTTTTACAATGAGCAGTTCTTC
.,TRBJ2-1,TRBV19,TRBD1,CASSIGQGSHAEQFF,TGTGCCAGTAGTATAGGACAGGGGAGCCACGCGGAGCAGTTCTTC
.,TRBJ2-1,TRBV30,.,CAWSVRENLEQFF,TGTGCCTGGAGTGTACGGGAAAACCTTGAGCAGTTCTTC
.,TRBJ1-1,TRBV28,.,CASRLGNTEAFF,TGTGCCAGCAGGTTGGGCAACACTGAAGCTTTCTTT
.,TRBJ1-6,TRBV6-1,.,CASSEESYNSPLHF,TGTGCCAGCAGTGAGGAGTCTTATAATTCACCCCTCCACTTT
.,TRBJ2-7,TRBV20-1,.,CSARSGHEQYF,TGCAGTGCCCGAAGCGGCCACGAGCAGTACTTC
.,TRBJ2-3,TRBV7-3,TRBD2,CASSQPSGNTDTQYF,TGTGCCAGCAGCCAACCTAGCGGGAACACAGATACGCAGTATTTT
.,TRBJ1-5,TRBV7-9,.,CASSFGGNQPQHF,TGTGCCAGCAGCTTCGGGGGTAATCAGCCCCAGCATTTT
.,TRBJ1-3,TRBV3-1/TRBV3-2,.,CASSRLQGRGNTIYF,TGTGCCAGCAGCCGCCTACAGGGTAGGGGAAACACCATATATTTT
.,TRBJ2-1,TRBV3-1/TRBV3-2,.,CASSQGGTFYNEQFF,TGTGCCAGCAGCCAAGGGGGGACTTTCTACAATGAGCAGTTCTTC
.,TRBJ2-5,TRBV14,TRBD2,CASSQDGRGEETQYF,TGTGCCAGCAGCCAAGACGGGAGGGGGGAAGAGACCCAGTACTTC
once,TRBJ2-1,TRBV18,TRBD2,CASSPLASGRDHEQFF,TGTGCCAGCTCACCATTGGCTAGCGGTAGAGACCATGAGCAGTTCTTC
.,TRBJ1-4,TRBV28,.,CASAPTTGPTNEKLFF,TGTGCCAGCGCACCGACAACAGGGCCAACTAATGAAAAACTGTTTTTT